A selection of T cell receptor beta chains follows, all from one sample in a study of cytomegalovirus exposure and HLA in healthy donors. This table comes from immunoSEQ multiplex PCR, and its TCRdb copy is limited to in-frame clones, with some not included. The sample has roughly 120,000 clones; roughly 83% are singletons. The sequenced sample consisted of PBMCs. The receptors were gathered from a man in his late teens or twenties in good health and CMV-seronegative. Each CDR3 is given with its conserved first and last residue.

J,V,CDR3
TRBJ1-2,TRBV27,CASSLSRIPANYGYTF
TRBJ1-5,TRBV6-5,CASKRGQSNQPQHF
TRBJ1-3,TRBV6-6,CASSSIGGWEGNTIYF
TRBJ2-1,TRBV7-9,CASSQGAGEYNEQFF
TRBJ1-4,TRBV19,CASKIGTATNEKLFF
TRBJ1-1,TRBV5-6,CASSLKQGVNTEAFF
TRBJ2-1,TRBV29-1,CSVVGQGSNNEQFF
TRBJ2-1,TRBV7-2,CASSLGSGSYNEQFF
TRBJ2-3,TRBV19,CASSILAGTSTDTQYF
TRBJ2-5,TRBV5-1,CASSSDSRGAQYF
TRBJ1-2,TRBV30,CAWSVRQGALGYTF
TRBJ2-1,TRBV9,CASSRGALNEQFF
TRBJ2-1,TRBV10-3,CAISEKAGLDEQFF
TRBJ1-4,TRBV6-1,CASSPREAGEKLFF
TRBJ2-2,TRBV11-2,CASSLDETGGLRTGELFF
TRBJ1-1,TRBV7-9,CASKTGVTEAFF
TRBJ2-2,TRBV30,CAWRRRENTGELFF
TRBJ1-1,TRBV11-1,CASSLTGRGPNTEAFF
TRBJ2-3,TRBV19,CASSPIRAGGTDTQYF
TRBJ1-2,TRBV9,CASSVVQGPYYGYTF
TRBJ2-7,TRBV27,CASSLYLQAYEQYF
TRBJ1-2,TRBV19,CATNMGTGPYGYTF
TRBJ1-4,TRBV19,CASSPRDGTGEKLFF
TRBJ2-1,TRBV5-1,CASSPLLAGGSEQFF
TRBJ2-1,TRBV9,CASSETHSGGANGLQFF
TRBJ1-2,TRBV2,CASSSFAQINYGYTF
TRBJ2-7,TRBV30,CAWRQDRVSEQYF
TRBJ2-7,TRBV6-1,CACQQGISYEQYF
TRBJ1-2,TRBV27,CASSPGAYGMGYTF
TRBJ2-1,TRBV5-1,CASSLAGQGRYNEQFF
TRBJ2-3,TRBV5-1,CASSVGTALDTQYF
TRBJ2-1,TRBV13,CASSSVRGGEQFF
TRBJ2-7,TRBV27,CASSGRDNYEQYF
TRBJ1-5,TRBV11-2,CASSLGVTENQPQHF
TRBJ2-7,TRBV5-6,CASSFGTGDSEQYF
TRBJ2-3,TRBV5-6,CASSSRHSDTQYF
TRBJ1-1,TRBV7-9,CASSSRGRRTEAFF
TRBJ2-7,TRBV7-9,CASSVGHQTTYEQYF
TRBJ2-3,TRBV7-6,CASSLVGRKVVTTQYF
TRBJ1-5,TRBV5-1,CASSAGDRLSNQPQHF
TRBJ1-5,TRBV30,CAWAPGYGQPQHF
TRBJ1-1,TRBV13,CASSFYSGITEAFF
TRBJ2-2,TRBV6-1,CASRQAVPNTGELFF
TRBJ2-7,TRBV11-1,CASSFGTGTYEQYF
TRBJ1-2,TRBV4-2,CASSPMGANYGYTF
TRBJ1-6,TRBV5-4,CASSRDSNSPLHF
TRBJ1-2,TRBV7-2,CASSLWDRASYTF
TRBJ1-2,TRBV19,CASRPLRSDRNYGYTF
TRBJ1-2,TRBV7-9,CASSSLTGPYGYTF
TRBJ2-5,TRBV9,CASSVGGRGGETQYF
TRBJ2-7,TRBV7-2,CASSTPSGNSYEQYF
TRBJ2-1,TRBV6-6,CASASGQGTYNEQFF
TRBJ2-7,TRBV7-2,CASSFFDRMTEQYF
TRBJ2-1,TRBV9,CASSVAGSGGYNRQFF
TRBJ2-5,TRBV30,CAWGQLLETQYF
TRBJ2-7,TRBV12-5,CASGSGLAGHEQYF
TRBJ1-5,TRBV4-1,CASSPSPGANQPQHF
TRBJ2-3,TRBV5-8,CASSSGLVRGDTQYF
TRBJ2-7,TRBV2,CASNPQEGEQYF
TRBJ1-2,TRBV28,CASSREGATDYGYTF